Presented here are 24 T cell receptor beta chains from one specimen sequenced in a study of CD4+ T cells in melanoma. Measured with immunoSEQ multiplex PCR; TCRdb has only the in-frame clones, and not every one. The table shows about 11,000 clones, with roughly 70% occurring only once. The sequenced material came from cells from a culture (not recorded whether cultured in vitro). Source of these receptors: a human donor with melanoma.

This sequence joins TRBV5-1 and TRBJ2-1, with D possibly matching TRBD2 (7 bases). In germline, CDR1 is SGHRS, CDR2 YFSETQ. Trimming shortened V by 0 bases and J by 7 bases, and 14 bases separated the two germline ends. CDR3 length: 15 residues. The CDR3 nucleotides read TGCGCCAGCAGCTTGGCCGGAGGGGGGGCGAATGAGCAGTTCTTC. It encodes CASSLAGGGANEQFF.

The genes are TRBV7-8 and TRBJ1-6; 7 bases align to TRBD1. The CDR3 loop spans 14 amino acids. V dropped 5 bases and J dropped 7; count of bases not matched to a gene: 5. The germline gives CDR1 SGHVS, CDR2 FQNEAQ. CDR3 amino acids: CASSPGQFNSPLHF. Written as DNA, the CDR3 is TGTGCCAGCAGCCCGGGACAGTTCAATTCACCCCTCCACTTT.

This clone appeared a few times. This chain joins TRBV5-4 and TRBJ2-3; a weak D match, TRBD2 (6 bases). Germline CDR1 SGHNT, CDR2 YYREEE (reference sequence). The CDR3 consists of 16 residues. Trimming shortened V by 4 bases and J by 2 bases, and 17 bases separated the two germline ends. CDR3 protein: CASSPHSGTLTDTQYF. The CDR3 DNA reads TGTGCCAGCAGCCCCCACTCCGGGACTCTCACAGATACGCAGTATTTT.

The CDR3, as DNA: TGTGCCAGTAGCGGGCGAGGGGGCGCGGGACTAGCAACCTCCTACGAGCAGTACTTC. Translation: CASSGRGGAGLATSYEQYF. V and J are TRBV19 and TRBJ2-7; the match to TRBD2 covers 9 bases. This CDR3 contains 19 residues. After removal of 6 bases from V and 0 bases from J, the junction contained 18 bases not matched to a gene. Germline V gives CDR1 LNHDA, CDR2 SQIVND (reference sequence).

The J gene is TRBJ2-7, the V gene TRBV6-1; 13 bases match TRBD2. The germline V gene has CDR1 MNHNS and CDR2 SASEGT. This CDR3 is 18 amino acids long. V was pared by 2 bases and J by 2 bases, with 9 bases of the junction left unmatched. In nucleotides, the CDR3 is TGTGCCAGCAGTGAAACAGGACTAGCGGGGGTGTCTACCTACGAGCAGTACTTC. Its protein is CASSETGLAGVSTYEQYF.

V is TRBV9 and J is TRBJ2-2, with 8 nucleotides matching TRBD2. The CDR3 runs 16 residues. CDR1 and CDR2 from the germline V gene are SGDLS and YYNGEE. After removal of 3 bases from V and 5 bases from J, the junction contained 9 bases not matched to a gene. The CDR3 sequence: CASSASGTSRTGELFF. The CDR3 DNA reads TGTGCCAGCAGCGCCTCCGGGACTAGTAGGACCGGGGAGCTGTTTTTT.

The CDR3 sequence: CAWTQGLEGQPQHF. In nucleotides, the CDR3 is TGTGCCTGGACTCAGGGTCTTGAGGGTCAGCCCCAGCATTTT. The V call is TRBV30, the J call TRBJ1-5, with D possibly matching TRBD1 (5 bases). From germline, CDR1 is GTSNPN and CDR2 SVGIG (reference sequence). This CDR3 contains 14 residues. With 4 bases removed from V and 6 bases from J, the gap between germline ends came to 16 bases. Full variable domain (missing parts from reference TRBV30 and TRBJ1-5): SQTIHQWPATLVQPVGSPLSLECTVEGTSNPNLYWYRQAAGRGLQLLFYSVGIGQISSEVPQNLSASRPQDRQFILSSKKLLLSDSGFYLCAWTQGLEGQPQHFGDGTRLSIL.

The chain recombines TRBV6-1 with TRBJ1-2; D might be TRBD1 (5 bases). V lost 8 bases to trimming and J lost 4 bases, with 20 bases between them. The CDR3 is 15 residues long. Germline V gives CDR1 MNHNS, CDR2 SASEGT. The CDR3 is CASRGIDSGVYGYTF. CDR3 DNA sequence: TGTGCCAGCCGAGGGATAGACAGTGGAGTCTATGGCTACACCTTC.

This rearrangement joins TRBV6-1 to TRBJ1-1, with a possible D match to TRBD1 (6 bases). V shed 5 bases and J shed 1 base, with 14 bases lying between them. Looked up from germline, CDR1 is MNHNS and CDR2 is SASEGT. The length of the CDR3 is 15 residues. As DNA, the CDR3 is TGTGCCAGCAGTCCGCCGGGGGCCGGGAACACTGAAGCTTTCTTT. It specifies CASSPPGAGNTEAFF.

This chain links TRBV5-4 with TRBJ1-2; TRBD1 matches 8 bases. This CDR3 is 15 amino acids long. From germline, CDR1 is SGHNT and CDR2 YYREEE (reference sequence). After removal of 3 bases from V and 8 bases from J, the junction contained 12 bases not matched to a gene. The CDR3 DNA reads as TGTGCCAGCAGCTCTGGTTTGTCAGGGGGCAGCGGCTACACCTTC. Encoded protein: CASSSGLSGGSGYTF.

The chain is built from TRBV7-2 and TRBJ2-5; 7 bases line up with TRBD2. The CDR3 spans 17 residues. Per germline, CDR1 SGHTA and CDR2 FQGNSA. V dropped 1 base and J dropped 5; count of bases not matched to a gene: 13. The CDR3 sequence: CASSLERGRSSGETQYF. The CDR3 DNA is TGTGCCAGCAGCTTAGAGCGGGGCCGGAGTTCGGGGGAGACCCAGTACTTC.

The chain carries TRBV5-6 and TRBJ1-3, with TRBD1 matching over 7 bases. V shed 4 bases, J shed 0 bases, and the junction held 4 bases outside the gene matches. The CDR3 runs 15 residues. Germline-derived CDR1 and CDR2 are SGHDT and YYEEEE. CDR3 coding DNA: TGTGCCAGCAGCCCAGGGGGGTCCTCTGGAAACACCATATATTTT. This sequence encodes CASSPGGSSGNTIYF.

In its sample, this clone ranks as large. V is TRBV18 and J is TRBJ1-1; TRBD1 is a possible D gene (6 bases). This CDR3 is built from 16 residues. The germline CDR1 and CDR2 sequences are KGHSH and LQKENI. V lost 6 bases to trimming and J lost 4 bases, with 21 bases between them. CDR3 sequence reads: CASSPDRLTAGTEAFF. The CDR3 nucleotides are TGTGCCAGCTCTCCAGACAGGCTAACTGCGGGCACTGAAGCTTTCTTT.

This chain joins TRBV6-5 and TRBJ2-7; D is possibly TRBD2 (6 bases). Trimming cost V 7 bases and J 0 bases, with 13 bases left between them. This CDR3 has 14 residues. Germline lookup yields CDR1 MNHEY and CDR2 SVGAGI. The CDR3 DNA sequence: TGTGCCAGCACCTTGACCGGGAGCTCCTACGAGCAGTACTTC. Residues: CASTLTGSSYEQYF.

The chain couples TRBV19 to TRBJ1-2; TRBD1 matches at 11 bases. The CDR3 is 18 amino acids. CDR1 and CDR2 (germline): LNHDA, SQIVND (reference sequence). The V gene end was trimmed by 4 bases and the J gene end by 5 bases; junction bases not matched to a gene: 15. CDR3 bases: TGTGCCAGTAGTAATATGGACAGGGGGCCATGGATGAGGTATGGCTACACCTTC. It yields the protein CASSNMDRGPWMRYGYTF.

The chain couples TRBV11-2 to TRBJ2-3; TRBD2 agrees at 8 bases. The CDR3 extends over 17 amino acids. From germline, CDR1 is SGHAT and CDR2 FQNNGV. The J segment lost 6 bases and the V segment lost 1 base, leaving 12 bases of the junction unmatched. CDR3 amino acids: CASSLGSFPGGGDTQYF. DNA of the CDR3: TGTGCCAGCAGCTTAGGCTCCTTCCCGGGCGGGGGGGATACGCAGTATTTT.

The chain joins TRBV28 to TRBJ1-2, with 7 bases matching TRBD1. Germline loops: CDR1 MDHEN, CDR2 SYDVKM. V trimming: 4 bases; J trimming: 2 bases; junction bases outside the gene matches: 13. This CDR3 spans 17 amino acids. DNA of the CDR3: TGTGCCAGCAGTTCCCAAGGGGGCATCTTCACGAACTATGGCTACACCTTC. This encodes CASSSQGGIFTNYGYTF.

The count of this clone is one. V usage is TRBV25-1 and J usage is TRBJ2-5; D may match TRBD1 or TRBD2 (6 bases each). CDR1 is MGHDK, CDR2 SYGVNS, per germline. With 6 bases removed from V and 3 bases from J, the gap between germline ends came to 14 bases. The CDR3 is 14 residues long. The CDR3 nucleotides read TGTGCCAGCAGCTCGGCGGGGACAAAAGAGACCCAGTACTTC. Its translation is CASSSAGTKETQYF.

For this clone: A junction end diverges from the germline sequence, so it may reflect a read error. CDR3 protein: CASKPGQF. The CDR3 DNA follows: TGTGCCAGTAAACCGGGACAGTTC. This rearrangement joins TRBV2 to TRBJ1-2; 7 positions match TRBD1. This CDR3 contains 8 residues. Germline V gives CDR1 SNHLY, CDR2 FYNNEI.

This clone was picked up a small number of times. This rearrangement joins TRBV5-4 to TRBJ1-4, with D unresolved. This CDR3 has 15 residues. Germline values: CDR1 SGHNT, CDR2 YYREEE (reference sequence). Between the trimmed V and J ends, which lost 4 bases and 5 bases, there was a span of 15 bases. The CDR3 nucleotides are TGTGCCAGCAGCCGATCGGAGGCCATAAATGAAAAACTGTTTTTT. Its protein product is CASSRSEAINEKLFF.

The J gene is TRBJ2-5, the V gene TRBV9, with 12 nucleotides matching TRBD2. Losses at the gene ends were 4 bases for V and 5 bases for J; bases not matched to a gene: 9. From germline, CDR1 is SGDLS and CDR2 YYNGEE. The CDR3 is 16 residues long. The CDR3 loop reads CASSPTSGGLRETQYF. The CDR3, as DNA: TGTGCCAGCAGCCCTACTAGCGGGGGGCTCCGCGAGACCCAGTACTTC.

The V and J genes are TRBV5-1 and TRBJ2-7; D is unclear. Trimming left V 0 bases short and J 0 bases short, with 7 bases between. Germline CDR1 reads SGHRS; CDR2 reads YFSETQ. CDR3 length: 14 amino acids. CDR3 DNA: TGCGCCAGCAGCTTGGGGGTCAGCTCCTACGAGCAGTACTTC. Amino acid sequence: CASSLGVSSYEQYF.

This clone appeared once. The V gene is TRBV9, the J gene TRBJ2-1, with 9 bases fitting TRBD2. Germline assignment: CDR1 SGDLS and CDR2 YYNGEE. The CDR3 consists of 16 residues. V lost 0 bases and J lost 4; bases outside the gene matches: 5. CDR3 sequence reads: CASSVEPSGAYNEQFF. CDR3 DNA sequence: TGTGCCAGCAGCGTAGAGCCTAGCGGGGCGTACAATGAGCAGTTCTTC.

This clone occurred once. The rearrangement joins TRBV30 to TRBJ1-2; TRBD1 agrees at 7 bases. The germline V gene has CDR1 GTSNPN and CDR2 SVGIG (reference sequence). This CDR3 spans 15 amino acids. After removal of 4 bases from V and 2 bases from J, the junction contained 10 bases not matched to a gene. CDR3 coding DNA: TGTGCCTGGACCGGTCCCCGGGACAGAAACTATGGCTACACCTTC. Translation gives CAWTGPRDRNYGYTF.